Following are 30 T cell receptor beta chains from one sample sequenced in a study of T cell responses to AZD1222 COVID-19 vaccine. Libraries were prepared by immunoSEQ multiplex PCR; TCRdb keeps only in-frame clonotypes and omits some of them. The table shows 150,000 to 200,000 clones, with around nine tenths occurring only once. The sample was peripheral blood, taken 28 days after the second dose of the MenACWY control vaccine. Receptors were obtained from an adult who received the MenACWY meningococcal vaccine as a control.

This chain links TRBV27 with TRBJ2-7; TRBD2 matches 11 bases. Germline CDR1 reads MNHEY; CDR2 reads SMNVEV (reference sequence). This CDR3 comprises 16 residues. V shed 7 bases, J shed 5 bases, and the junction held 13 bases outside the gene matches. The CDR3 nucleotides read TGTGCCAGCACCCCTTTCAGCGCTAGCGGGAGGAACGAGCAGTACTTC. Translating it yields CASTPFSASGRNEQYF.

The chain couples TRBV3-1 (or the pseudogene TRBV3-2) to TRBJ1-2; TRBD1 matches 9 bases. Germline loops: CDR1 LGHDT, CDR2 YNNKEL (reference sequence). The CDR3 length is 15 residues. The V gene end was trimmed by 2 bases and the J gene end by 5 bases; junction bases not matched to a gene: 6. The CDR3 DNA reads TGTGCCAGCAGCCAATTCAGGACAGGGGTTTATGGCTACACCTTC. Translating it yields CASSQFRTGVYGYTF.

This chain uses TRBV27 with TRBJ1-2; D is unclear. The CDR3 is 14 amino acids. Germline V lookup: CDR1 MNHEY, CDR2 SMNVEV (reference sequence). Trimming cost V 5 bases and J 8 bases, with 18 bases left between them. As DNA, the CDR3 is TGTGCCAGCAGTCCCAACGATCCTTCGGGGGGCTACACCTTC. Its translation: CASSPNDPSGGYTF.

The V call is TRBV6-5, the J call TRBJ2-1; 9 bases align to TRBD2. The V and J ends lost 11 bases and 6 bases, in that order; junction bases with no gene match: 8. The CDR3 extends over 13 amino acids. Germline V lookup: CDR1 MNHEY, CDR2 SVGAGI. CDR3 in amino acids: CAAIAGVRNEQFF. The CDR3 DNA follows: TGTGCCGCTATAGCGGGAGTCCGCAATGAGCAGTTCTTC.

This rearrangement joins TRBV2 to TRBJ2-7; TRBD1 matches at 7 bases. Germline values: CDR1 SNHLY, CDR2 FYNNEI. The CDR3 sequence is 14 residues long. With 6 bases clipped from V and 2 bases from J, the junction kept 7 bases outside the gene matches. The CDR3 is CASSRTGSTYEQYF. In DNA form, the CDR3 reads TGTGCCAGCAGCCGGACAGGCTCAACCTACGAGCAGTACTTC.

The genes are TRBV5-1 and TRBJ1-5; 9 bases line up with TRBD1. V was clipped by 5 bases and J by 4 bases; unmatched bases: 13. Germline assignment: CDR1 SGHRS and CDR2 YFSETQ. The CDR3 is 17 residues long. The CDR3 reads CASRLPTGGRPNQPQHF. The CDR3 DNA is TGCGCCAGCAGACTACCGACAGGGGGTCGTCCAAATCAGCCCCAGCATTTT. The entire variable domain, with the rest obtained from reference TRBV5-1 and TRBJ1-5, is as follows: KAGVTQTPRYLIKTRGQQVTLSCSPISGHRSVSWYQQTPGQGLQFLFEYFSETQRNKGNFPGRFSGRQFSNSRSEMNVSTLELGDSALYLCASRLPTGGRPNQPQHFGDGTRLSIL.

J is TRBJ1-2 and V is TRBV5-1, with a tentative D call TRBD1 (5 bases). The germline gives CDR1 SGHRS, CDR2 YFSETQ. The CDR3 has 13 residues. V lost 4 bases and J 7 bases, leaving 14 bases between the germline ends. CDR3 sequence (DNA): TGCGCCAGCAGCCCGGGGGGGGTCGGTGGCTACACCTTC. Its translation is CASSPGGVGGYTF.

The chain carries TRBV5-1 and TRBJ1-1, with TRBD1 matching 7 bases. Germline V CDR1 and CDR2: SGHRS, YFSETQ. Trimming removed 4 bases from V and 1 base from J; junction bases left unmatched: 4. The CDR3 sequence is 14 residues long. Here the CDR3 DNA reads TGCGCCAGCAGCGTTCAGGGGGAGAACACTGAAGCTTTCTTT. Translating it yields CASSVQGENTEAFF. The full variable domain, in which reference TRBV5-1 and TRBJ1-1 provide the parts outside the CDR3, is KAGVTQTPRYLIKTRGQQVTLSCSPISGHRSVSWYQQTPGQGLQFLFEYFSETQRNKGNFPGRFSGRQFSNSRSEMNVSTLELGDSALYLCASSVQGENTEAFFGQGTRLTVV.

This clone was picked up one time. The chain carries TRBV14 and TRBJ1-1; D is undetermined. The germline V and J ends were trimmed by 0 bases and 3 bases, with 5 bases remaining between them. Germline lookup yields CDR1 SGHDN and CDR2 FVKESK. This CDR3 contains 13 residues. CDR3 amino acids: CASSQDTYTEAFF. The CDR3 region has the DNA TGTGCCAGCAGCCAAGATACGTACACTGAAGCTTTCTTT. Supplemented by reference TRBV14 and TRBJ1-1, the full variable domain reads EAGVTQFPSHSVIEKGQTVTLRCDPISGHDNLYWYRRVMGKEIKFLLHFVKESKQDESGMPNNRFLAERTGGTYSTLKVQPAELEDSGVYFCASSQDTYTEAFFGQGTRLTVV.

The rearrangement uses TRBV4-2 and TRBJ1-1; D remains unclear. The germline V gene has CDR1 LGHNA and CDR2 YNFKEQ. Trimming cost V 0 bases and J 4 bases, with 6 bases left between them. The CDR3 is made up of 13 amino acids. The CDR3 loop reads CASSQEWGTEAFF. In DNA, the CDR3 is TGTGCCAGCAGCCAAGAATGGGGCACTGAAGCTTTCTTT.

V usage is TRBV6-5 and J usage is TRBJ1-3, with 8 positions matching TRBD1. The CDR3 has 14 residues. Germline-derived CDR1 and CDR2 are MNHEY and SVGAGI. V lost 8 bases to trimming and J lost 1 base; unmatched junction nucleotides: 4. The CDR3 coding sequence is TGTGCCAGCGAACAGGGGGAATCTGGAAACACCATATATTTT. It codes for CASEQGESGNTIYF.

This clone occurred once. The rearrangement links TRBV19 to TRBJ1-4; TRBD1 aligns across 9 bases. This CDR3 contains 15 residues. After removal of 6 bases from V and 7 bases from J, the junction contained 9 bases not matched to a gene. Germline loops: CDR1 LNHDA, CDR2 SQIVND (reference sequence). The CDR3 nucleotides read TGTGCCAGTAGCCAAACAGGGGGCGGTGGTGAAAAACTGTTTTTT. Translated: CASSQTGGGGEKLFF.

The V and J genes are TRBV27 and TRBJ1-6; TRBD1 might be the D (6 bases). CDR1 and CDR2 from the germline V gene are MNHEY and SMNVEV (reference sequence). The CDR3 totals 16 residues. Trimming shortened V by 0 bases and J by 7 bases, and 13 bases separated the two germline ends. As DNA, the CDR3 is TGTGCCAGCAGTTTATCGCAGGGGACACCGAATTCACCCCTCCACTTT. It translates to CASSLSQGTPNSPLHF.

The rearrangement joins TRBV7-2 to TRBJ1-2; tentative D call: TRBD1 (5 bases). This CDR3 is built from 17 residues. V was clipped by 5 bases and J by 0 bases, with 19 bases between them. Germline V CDR1 and CDR2: SGHTA, FQGNSA. The CDR3 DNA sequence: TGTGCCAGCAGCCCCCAGTCGGATCCGACAGCTAACTATGGCTACACCTTC. This gives the protein CASSPQSDPTANYGYTF.

The chain couples TRBV5-6 to TRBJ2-4; a weak D match, TRBD2 (6 bases). V was cut by 0 bases and J by 3 bases, with 13 bases left in between. CDR1 is SGHDT and CDR2 is YYEEEE in the germline V gene. The CDR3 has 16 amino acids. As DNA, the CDR3 is TGTGCCAGCAGCTTGGTGGGGGGAAGGGACAAAAACATTCAGTACTTC. Its translation: CASSLVGGRDKNIQYF.

The gene calls are TRBV9 and TRBJ2-7, with 9 bases lining up with TRBD1. The junction had 9 bases not matched to a gene; V was cut back by 1 base and J by 7 bases. The CDR3 runs 15 residues. Germline CDR1 and CDR2: SGDLS and YYNGEE. The CDR3 DNA follows: TGTGCCAGCAGCGTAATGGGACAGGGAGTAGGTGAGCAGTACTTC. Translated: CASSVMGQGVGEQYF. The complete variable domain, with remaining parts taken from reference TRBV9 and TRBJ2-7, reads DSGVTQTPKHLITATGQRVTLRCSPRSGDLSVYWYQQSLDQGLQFLIQYYNGEERAKGNILERFSAQQFPDLHSELNLSSLELGDSALYFCASSVMGQGVGEQYFGPGTRLTVT.

V gene TRBV20-1 combines with J gene TRBJ2-7, with D possibly matching TRBD2 (6 bases). The CDR3 has 14 residues. V gave up 3 bases and J gave up 2 bases, with 14 bases separating them. Per germline, CDR1 DFQATT and CDR2 SNEGSKA (reference sequence). CDR3 in DNA: TGCAGTGCTAGTGGTGCGGGATCCCCCTACGAGCAGTACTTC. Translated: CSASGAGSPYEQYF.

The chain employs TRBV11-3 and TRBJ2-7, with D maybe TRBD1 (5 bases). Trimming took off 1 base at V and 5 bases at J, with 12 bases between the two ends. The CDR3 has 14 residues. In germline, CDR1 is SGHNT, CDR2 YENEEA. The CDR3 protein is CASSLGRASDEQYF. The CDR3 DNA sequence: TGTGCCAGCAGCTTAGGCAGGGCGAGCGACGAGCAGTACTTC.

This chain connects TRBV30 to TRBJ2-7, with TRBD1 matching over 7 bases. Trimming cost V 2 bases and J 7 bases; bases outside gene matches: 17. This CDR3 has 16 amino acids. Germline-derived CDR1 and CDR2 are GTSNPN and SVGIG (reference sequence). CDR3 region: CAWSPGSRGKPREQYF. The DNA of the CDR3 is TGTGCCTGGAGTCCGGGGAGCAGGGGGAAACCTAGGGAGCAGTACTTC.

This chain links TRBV20-1 with TRBJ1-3; no reliable D call. V was cut by 3 bases and J by 0 bases, with 9 bases left in between. Germline V CDR1 and CDR2: DFQATT, SNEGSKA (reference sequence). The CDR3 covers 14 residues. The CDR3 coding sequence is TGCAGTGCTAGTTCAGAGAGCTCTGGAAACACCATATATTTT. Translation: CSASSESSGNTIYF.

This sequence joins TRBV7-2 and TRBJ2-3; D remains ambiguous. Germline-derived CDR1 and CDR2 are SGHTA and FQGNSA. V was trimmed by 3 bases and J by 2 bases, leaving 12 bases between them. The CDR3 consists of 15 residues. CDR3 DNA: TGTGCCAGCAGCTTTTTTGGCCCTGACACAGATACGCAGTATTTT. This translates into CASSFFGPDTDTQYF. The full variable domain, completed using reference TRBV7-2 and TRBJ2-3, is GAGVSQSPSNKVTEKGKDVELRCDPISGHTALYWYRQSLGQGLEFLIYFQGNSAPDKSGLPSDRFSAERTGGSVSTLTIQRTQQEDSAVYLCASSFFGPDTDTQYFGPGTRLTVL.

J is TRBJ1-4 and V is TRBV6-1; TRBD1 agrees at 8 bases. Germline CDR1 MNHNS, CDR2 SASEGT. CDR3 length equals 19 residues. The J segment lost 4 bases and the V segment lost 3 bases, leaving 16 bases of the junction unmatched. The CDR3 DNA follows: TGTGCCAGCAGTGACCCCGGGACAGGCCCCAGAGGAGTTAATGAAAAACTGTTTTTT. Its translation: CASSDPGTGPRGVNEKLFF.

This clone was picked up one time. The chain uses TRBV6-2 or TRBV6-3 and TRBJ2-1; a weak D match, TRBD2 (6 bases). In germline, CDR1 is MNHEY, CDR2 SVGEGT. Trimming removed 6 bases at V and 0 bases at J, with 12 bases between. The CDR3 extends over 15 amino acids. In DNA form, the CDR3 reads TGTGCCAGCAGCTCCAGCGGGTACTCCTACAATGAGCAGTTCTTC. This translates into CASSSSGYSYNEQFF.

In nucleotides, the CDR3 is TGTGCCAGCAGCAACGGCCCTTACGAGCAGTACTTC. This sequence encodes CASSNGPYEQYF. The rearrangement links TRBV9 to TRBJ2-7; unclear D gene. V was trimmed by 4 bases and J by 4 bases, leaving 9 bases between them. Germline lookup yields CDR1 SGDLS and CDR2 YYNGEE. This CDR3 spans 12 amino acids.

V is TRBV11-3 and J is TRBJ1-6; no clear D gene. The CDR3 extends over 20 amino acids. Trimming shortened V by 5 bases and J by 0 bases, and 23 bases separated the two germline ends. Looked up from germline, CDR1 is SGHNT and CDR2 is YENEEA. The CDR3 loop reads CASSPEGLGNRSSYNSPLHF. The CDR3 DNA follows: TGTGCCAGCAGCCCGGAGGGTTTGGGCAACCGGAGCTCCTATAATTCACCCCTCCACTTT.

The V call is TRBV28, the J call TRBJ2-7; 13 nucleotides line up with TRBD2. CDR1 is MDHEN, CDR2 SYDVKM, per germline. V shed 9 bases, J shed 3 bases, and the junction held 8 bases outside the gene matches. The CDR3 totals 15 residues. Here the CDR3 DNA reads TGTGCCAGTAGAACGGGACTAGCGGGAAACTACGAGCAGTACTTC. It specifies CASRTGLAGNYEQYF.

In nucleotides, the CDR3 is TGTGCCAGCAGCAAAGCAGGGGGTCAAGAGACCCAGTACTTC. Its protein product is CASSKAGGQETQYF. The rearrangement joins TRBV21-1 to TRBJ2-5; TRBD1, the table's D call, lacks a check against the DNA. TRBV21-1 has pseudogene status. This CDR3 comprises 14 residues.

CDR3 nucleotides: TGTGCCAGCAGCGTAGGGCCGCCAGCTAACTATGGCTACACCTTC. It is translated as CASSVGPPANYGYTF. V and J are TRBV9 and TRBJ1-2, with D uncertain. Germline V gene sequence: CDR1 SGDLS, CDR2 YYNGEE. The CDR3 has 15 amino acids. V was pared by 0 bases and J by 0 bases, with 9 bases between.

CDR3 DNA: TGTGCCAGTAGTACCCTACGAGAACCCTACGAGCAGTACTTC. Protein sequence: CASSTLREPYEQYF. The J gene is TRBJ2-7, the V gene TRBV19; no clear D gene. The CDR3 totals 14 residues. CDR1 is LNHDA and CDR2 is SQIVND in the germline V gene (reference sequence). V lost 4 bases and J lost 2, with 12 bases in between.

This rearrangement joins TRBV10-3 to TRBJ1-5, with D uncertain. This CDR3 contains 12 residues. Germline V CDR1 and CDR2: ENHRY, SYGVKD. V was clipped by 2 bases and J by 10 bases, with 9 bases between them. CDR3 amino acids: CAISEPAEPQHF. CDR3 bases: TGTGCCATCAGTGAGCCTGCGGAACCCCAGCATTTT.